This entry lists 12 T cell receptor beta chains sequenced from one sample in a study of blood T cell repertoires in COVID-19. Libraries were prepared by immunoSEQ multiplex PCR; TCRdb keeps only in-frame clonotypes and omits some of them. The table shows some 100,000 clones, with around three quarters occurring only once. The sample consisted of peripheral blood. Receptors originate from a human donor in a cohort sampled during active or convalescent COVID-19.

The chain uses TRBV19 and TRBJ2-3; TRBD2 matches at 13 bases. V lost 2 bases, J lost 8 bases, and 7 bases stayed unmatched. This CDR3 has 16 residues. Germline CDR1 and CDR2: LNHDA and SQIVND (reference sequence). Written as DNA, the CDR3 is TGTGCCAGTAGTATAACTAGCGGGGGGGAATTGCGTACGCAGTATTTT. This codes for CASSITSGGELRTQYF.

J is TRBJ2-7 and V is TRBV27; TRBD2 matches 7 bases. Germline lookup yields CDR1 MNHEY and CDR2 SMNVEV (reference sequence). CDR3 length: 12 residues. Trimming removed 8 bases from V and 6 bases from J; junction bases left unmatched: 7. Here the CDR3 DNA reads TGTGCCAGCGCGCGGAGACTAGCCGAGCAGTACTTC. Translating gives CASARRLAEQYF.

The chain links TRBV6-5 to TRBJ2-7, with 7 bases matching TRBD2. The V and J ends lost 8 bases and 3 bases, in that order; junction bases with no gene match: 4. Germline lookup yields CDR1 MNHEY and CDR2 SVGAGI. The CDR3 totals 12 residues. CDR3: CASFGGSYEQYF. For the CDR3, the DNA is TGTGCCAGCTTCGGGGGGAGCTACGAGCAGTACTTC.

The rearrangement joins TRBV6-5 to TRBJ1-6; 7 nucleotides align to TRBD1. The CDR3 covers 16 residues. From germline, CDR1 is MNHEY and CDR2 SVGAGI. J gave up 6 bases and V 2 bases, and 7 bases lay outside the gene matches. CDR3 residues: CASSYRRGPANSPLHF. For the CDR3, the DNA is TGTGCCAGCAGTTACAGAAGGGGGCCAGCTAATTCACCCCTCCACTTT.

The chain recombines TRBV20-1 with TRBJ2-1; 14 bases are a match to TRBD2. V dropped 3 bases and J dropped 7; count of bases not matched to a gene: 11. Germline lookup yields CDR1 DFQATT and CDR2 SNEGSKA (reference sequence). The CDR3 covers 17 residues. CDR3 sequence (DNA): TGCAGTGCTAGTGAACCCCGTCGGACTAGCGGGGGGAATGAGCAGTTCTTC. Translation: CSASEPRRTSGGNEQFF.

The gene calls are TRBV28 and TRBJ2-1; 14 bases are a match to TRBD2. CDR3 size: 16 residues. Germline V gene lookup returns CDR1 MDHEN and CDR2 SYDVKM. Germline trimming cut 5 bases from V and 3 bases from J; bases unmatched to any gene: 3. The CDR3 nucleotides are TGTGCCAGCAGTCCGACTAGCGGGAGGGACTACAATGAGCAGTTCTTC. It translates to CASSPTSGRDYNEQFF.

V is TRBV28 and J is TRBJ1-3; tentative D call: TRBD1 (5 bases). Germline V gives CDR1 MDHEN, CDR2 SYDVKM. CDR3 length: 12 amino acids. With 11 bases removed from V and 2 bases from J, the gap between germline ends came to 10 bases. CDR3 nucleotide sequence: TGTGCCGTACAGGAACCTGGAAACACCATATATTTT. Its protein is CAVQEPGNTIYF.

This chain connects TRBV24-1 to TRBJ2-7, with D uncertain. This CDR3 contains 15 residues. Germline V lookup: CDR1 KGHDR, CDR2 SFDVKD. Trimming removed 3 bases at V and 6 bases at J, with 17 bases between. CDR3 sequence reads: CATSDRPRLVPEQYF. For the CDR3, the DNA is TGTGCCACCAGTGATCGACCGCGGCTCGTCCCCGAGCAGTACTTC.

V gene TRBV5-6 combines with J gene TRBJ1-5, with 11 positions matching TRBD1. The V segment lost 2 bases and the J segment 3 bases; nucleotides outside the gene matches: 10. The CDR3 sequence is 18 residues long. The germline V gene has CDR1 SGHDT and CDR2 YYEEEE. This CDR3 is CASSFRRSGQGVNQPQHF. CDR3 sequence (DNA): TGTGCCAGCAGCTTCAGGCGTTCGGGACAGGGGGTCAATCAGCCCCAGCATTTT.

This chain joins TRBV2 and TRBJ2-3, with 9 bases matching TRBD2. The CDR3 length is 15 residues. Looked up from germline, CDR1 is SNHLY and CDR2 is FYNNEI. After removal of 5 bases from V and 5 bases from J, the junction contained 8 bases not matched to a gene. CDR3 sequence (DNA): TGTGCCAGCAGTAGAGCGGGAGGAGTGGGAGATACGCAGTATTTT. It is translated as CASSRAGGVGDTQYF.

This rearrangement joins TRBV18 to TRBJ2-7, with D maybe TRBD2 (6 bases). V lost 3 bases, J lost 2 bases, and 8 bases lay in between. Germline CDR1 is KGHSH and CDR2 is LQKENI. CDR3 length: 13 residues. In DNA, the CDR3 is TGTGCCAGCTCACCGGCTAGCGCCTACGAGCAGTACTTC. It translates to CASSPASAYEQYF.

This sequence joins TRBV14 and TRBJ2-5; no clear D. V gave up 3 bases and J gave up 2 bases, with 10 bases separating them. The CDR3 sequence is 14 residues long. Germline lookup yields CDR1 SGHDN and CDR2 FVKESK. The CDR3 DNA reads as TGTGCCAGCAGCCAGAACCTAGGACAAGAGACCCAGTACTTC. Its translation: CASSQNLGQETQYF.